The text below deals with one T cell receptor (beta chain). This sample stems from a study of blood T cell repertoires in COVID-19. CDR3 length equals 17 residues. Between the trimmed V and J ends, which lost 5 bases and 1 base, there was a span of 20 bases. Germline loops: CDR1 MNHEY, CDR2 SVGEGT. Generated by immunoSEQ multiplex PCR, the TCRdb table keeps only in-frame clones and is missing some. The sample holds hundreds of thousands of clones, nearly 90% seen once. The sequence came from a woman between 18 and 29 years old who had recovered from COVID-19. J is TRBJ1-1 and V is TRBV6-2 or TRBV6-3, with D possibly TRBD1 on 6 matching bases. The sample comprised peripheral blood. For the CDR3, the DNA is TGTGCCAGCAGTCCCGGGGGGGGCAGGCGGGGGAACACTGAAGCTTTCTTT. Its translation: CASSPGGGRRGNTEAFF.